One sample yielded the 3 T cell receptor beta chains listed below, sequenced in a study of multiple sclerosis patients with progressive multifocal leukoencephalopathy. Time point: 12 to 13 months of natalizumab therapy. Repertoires were generated with immunoSEQ multiplex PCR, while TCRdb's copy carries only in-frame clones and drops some. The table records about 30,000 clones, nearly 90% of them present only once. The sample consisted of PBMCs, taken from a patient treated with natalizumab. These receptors originate from a human donor with multiple sclerosis.

The chain couples TRBV27 to TRBJ1-6, with TRBD1 identical over 7 bases. The CDR3 consists of 16 residues. The J segment lost 0 bases and the V segment lost 8 bases, leaving 7 bases of the junction unmatched. Germline values: CDR1 MNHEY, CDR2 SMNVEV (reference sequence). The CDR3 region is CASRAQGSSYNSPLHF. In nucleotides, the CDR3 is TGTGCCAGCCGGGCACAGGGGAGCTCCTATAATTCACCCCTCCACTTT.

In the case of this clone: A junction boundary mismatches the germline segment, possibly from a read error. Here the CDR3 DNA reads TGTGCCAGTAGGGCCGGGGGCTACACGGGGGAGCTGTTTTTT. Translated: CASRAGGYTGELFF. The chain employs TRBV19 and TRBJ2-2; perhaps D is TRBD1 or TRBD2 (6 bases each). This CDR3 has 14 residues. From germline, CDR1 is LNHDA and CDR2 SQIVND (reference sequence).

The J gene is TRBJ2-7, the V gene TRBV18, with D unclear. The germline CDR1 and CDR2 sequences are KGHSH and LQKENI. Trimming took off 2 bases at V and 7 bases at J, with 6 bases between the two ends. The CDR3 has 11 amino acids. The CDR3 protein is CASSPSREQYF. CDR3 sequence (DNA): TGTGCCAGCTCACCAAGCAGGGAGCAGTACTTC.